The 19 T cell receptor beta chains presented below share a single source sample, sequenced in a study of tumor-infiltrating lymphocytes in localized non-small cell lung cancer (dated by TCRdb to the early 2020s). Library prep was done by the immunoSEQ multiplex PCR assay. Drawn from immuneACCESS, this table holds only the in-frame rearrangements with V and J called that TCRdb kept. Clones are partly lost; checked studies trace under half to an unresolved V gene and leave the rest unexplained. For this sample the table gives some 14,000 clones, of which roughly two thirds were detected only once. 9.4% of the sample is held by the ten biggest clonotypes. The sequencing sample was made of lung tumor tissue. All receptors derive from a human donor with non-small cell lung cancer.

This chain links TRBV7-9 with TRBJ2-7; weak D call: TRBD2 (5 bases). The CDR3 length is 14 residues. Germline CDR1 and CDR2: SEHNR and FQNEAQ (reference sequence). Between the trimmed V and J ends, which lost 4 bases and 7 bases, there was a span of 17 bases. In nucleotides, the CDR3 is TGTGCCAGCAGCTGGGGTCGGGGAGTAGGGGAGCAGTACTTC. This translates into CASSWGRGVGEQYF.

The gene calls are TRBV13 and TRBJ2-1; D remains unclear. V lost 0 bases to trimming and J lost 0 bases, with 18 bases between them. CDR1 is PRHDT, CDR2 FYEKMQ, per germline (reference sequence). The CDR3 is 19 amino acids. This chain's CDR3 is CASSLGQYGLRSSYNEQFF. CDR3 in DNA: TGTGCCAGCAGCTTAGGCCAGTATGGGCTTCGGAGCTCCTACAATGAGCAGTTCTTC.

V usage is TRBV19 and J usage is TRBJ2-6; possible D gene TRBD2, 5 bases. Germline values: CDR1 LNHDA, CDR2 SQIVND (reference sequence). The V gene lost 1 base and the J gene lost 0 bases, with 13 bases spanning the gap. The CDR3 extends over 18 amino acids. CDR3 sequence: CASSIGSGMYSGANVLTF. The DNA for the CDR3 is TGTGCCAGTAGTATAGGCTCCGGGATGTACTCTGGGGCCAACGTCCTGACTTTC. The full variable domain, with the rest looked up from reference TRBV19 and TRBJ2-6, is DGGITQSPKYLFRKEGQNVTLSCEQNLNHDAMYWYRQDPGQGLRLIYYSQIVNDFQKGDIAEGYSVSREKKESFPLTVTSAQKNPTAFYLCASSIGSGMYSGANVLTFGAGSRLTVL.

This clone was counted a few times. V and J are TRBV11-2 and TRBJ2-7; D might be TRBD1 or TRBD2, each matching 6 bases. The germline V gene encodes CDR1 SGHAT and CDR2 FQNNGV. V was pared by 1 base and J by 3 bases, with 10 bases between. This CDR3 has 14 residues. The CDR3 DNA reads as TGTGCCAGCAGCTTAGTAGGGGGACTCTACGAGCAGTACTTC. Its protein is CASSLVGGLYEQYF.

This clone was seen just once. The chain is built from TRBV18 and TRBJ1-1, with a tentative D call TRBD1 (5 bases). Germline V gene lookup returns CDR1 KGHSH and CDR2 LQKENI. There are 13 residues in the CDR3. Deletions cut 4 bases from V and 1 base from J, with 7 bases between. DNA of the CDR3: TGTGCCAGCTCACTCGACAGGAACACTGAAGCTTTCTTT. Protein product: CASSLDRNTEAFF. Combining the CDR3 with reference TRBV18 and TRBJ1-1 gives the whole variable domain NAGVMQNPRHLVRRRGQEARLRCSPMKGHSHVYWYRQLPEEGLKFMVYLQKENIIDESGMPKERFSAEFPKEGPSILRIQQVVRGDSAAYFCASSLDRNTEAFFGQGTRLTVV.

The J gene is TRBJ2-2, the V gene TRBV6-1; 7 nucleotides agree with TRBD2. Unmatched junction bases numbered 9, after V lost 1 base and J lost 7 bases. The CDR3 has 16 residues. The germline V gene encodes CDR1 MNHNS and CDR2 SASEGT. This CDR3 is CASSEGVLAQDGELFF. The CDR3 nucleotides are TGTGCCAGCAGTGAAGGTGTACTAGCGCAGGACGGGGAGCTGTTTTTT.

The J gene is TRBJ2-1, the V gene TRBV7-2; a weak D match, TRBD2 (5 bases). The CDR3 consists of 16 residues. The V and J ends lost 5 bases and 2 bases respectively, with 16 bases between them. Germline CDR1 SGHTA, CDR2 FQGNSA. DNA for the CDR3: TGTGCCAGCAGCATAGATGGGCGGCGGGCCTACAATGAGCAGTTCTTC. It specifies CASSIDGRRAYNEQFF.

This clone is labeled medium-sized. CDR3 in DNA: TGTGCCAGCAGCCAAGATCTTGTGGCGGTCTACGAGCAGTACTTC. This codes for CASSQDLVAVYEQYF. The chain combines TRBV14 with TRBJ2-7; D remains ambiguous. V was shortened by 0 bases and J by 3 bases, with 12 bases between the two germline ends. The CDR3 runs 15 residues. The germline gives CDR1 SGHDN, CDR2 FVKESK. Full variable domain (rest looked up from reference TRBV14 and TRBJ2-7): EAGVTQFPSHSVIEKGQTVTLRCDPISGHDNLYWYRRVMGKEIKFLLHFVKESKQDESGMPNNRFLAERTGGTYSTLKVQPAELEDSGVYFCASSQDLVAVYEQYFGPGTRLTVT.

The rearrangement links TRBV12-5 to TRBJ2-1; possibly TRBD1 or TRBD2 for D (5 bases each). The V gene lost 4 bases and the J gene lost 8 bases, with 15 bases spanning the gap. The germline V gene encodes CDR1 LGHNT and CDR2 FRNRAP. The CDR3 sequence is 14 residues long. The CDR3 bases are TGTGCTAGTGGTTCGATTCTCGGGGCCGATGAGCAGTTCTTC. This gives the protein CASGSILGADEQFF. The variable domain in full, with the rest retrieved from reference TRBV12-5 and TRBJ2-1, is DARVTQTPRHKVTEMGQEVTMRCQPILGHNTVFWYRQTMMQGLELLAYFRNRAPLDDSGMPKDRFSAEMPDATLATLKIQPSEPRDSAVYFCASGSILGADEQFFGPGTRLTVL.

V usage is TRBV6-1 and J usage is TRBJ1-5; 8 nucleotides align to TRBD1. With V trimmed by 4 bases and J by 4 bases, 3 bases remained unmatched. Germline CDR1 reads MNHNS; CDR2 reads SASEGT. This CDR3 comprises 14 residues. CDR3 residues: CASSGQGPNQPQHF. CDR3 DNA: TGTGCCAGCAGTGGACAGGGGCCGAATCAGCCCCAGCATTTT.

This clone is deemed medium-sized. This rearrangement joins TRBV25-1 to TRBJ1-2, with D perhaps TRBD1 (5 bases). The CDR3 runs 14 residues. Germline CDR1 is MGHDK and CDR2 is SYGVNS. V dropped 3 bases and J dropped 4 bases, with 12 bases sitting between them. CDR3 amino acids: CASSEFDRPYGYTF. DNA of the CDR3: TGTGCCAGCAGTGAGTTTGACAGACCCTATGGCTACACCTTC.

The chain is built from TRBV28 and TRBJ2-7; D gene ambiguous. CDR3 length equals 13 residues. Germline CDR1 reads MDHEN; CDR2 reads SYDVKM. V was pared by 6 bases and J by 3 bases, with 12 bases between. CDR3 DNA sequence: TGTGCCAGCAGAAGCCCAGGTTTCTACGAGCAGTACTTC. Residues: CASRSPGFYEQYF.

A few counts support this clone. The J gene is TRBJ1-5, the V gene TRBV19; D call uncertain. Trimming shortened V by 1 base and J by 5 bases, and 12 bases separated the two germline ends. There are 15 residues in the CDR3. The germline CDR1 and CDR2 sequences are LNHDA and SQIVND (reference sequence). This chain's CDR3 is CASSIVKGSHQPQHF. The DNA for the CDR3 is TGTGCCAGTAGTATAGTAAAGGGATCCCATCAGCCCCAGCATTTT.

The chain uses TRBV5-1 and TRBJ2-1, with D unclear. Germline CDR1 and CDR2: SGHRS and YFSETQ. The CDR3 consists of 14 residues. Trimming shortened V by 0 bases and J by 2 bases, and 6 bases separated the two germline ends. CDR3 amino acids: CASSLVGTYNEQFF. The CDR3 nucleotides read TGCGCCAGCAGCTTGGTGGGAACCTACAATGAGCAGTTCTTC. Looking up the rest from reference TRBV5-1 and TRBJ2-1 gives the full variable domain: KAGVTQTPRYLIKTRGQQVTLSCSPISGHRSVSWYQQTPGQGLQFLFEYFSETQRNKGNFPGRFSGRQFSNSRSEMNVSTLELGDSALYLCASSLVGTYNEQFFGPGTRLTVL.

This rearrangement joins TRBV4-3 to TRBJ2-7; 10 positions match TRBD1. Losses at the gene ends were 3 bases for V and 1 base for J; bases not matched to a gene: 6. From germline, CDR1 is LGHNA and CDR2 YSLEER. The CDR3 is 16 residues long. CDR3: CASSHSGTGESYEQYF. The CDR3 nucleotides read TGCGCCAGCAGCCACTCCGGGACAGGGGAGTCCTACGAGCAGTACTTC.

This clone occurred once. The chain joins TRBV19 to TRBJ1-1; 8 bases match TRBD1. V lost 3 bases, J lost 4 bases, and 7 bases stayed unmatched. This CDR3 is built from 15 residues. CDR1 is LNHDA, CDR2 SQIVND, per germline (reference sequence). The CDR3 nucleotides are TGTGCCAGTAGTATCCGGACAGGGCTGGGCACTGAAGCTTTCTTT. It specifies CASSIRTGLGTEAFF.

The chain is built from TRBV6-5 and TRBJ2-7; 9 bases line up with TRBD2. The CDR3 extends over 14 amino acids. V was clipped by 4 bases and J by 3 bases; unmatched bases: 4. Per the germline V gene, CDR1 is MNHEY and CDR2 is SVGAGI. The DNA of the CDR3 is TGTGCCAGCAGTTTAGCGGGGGACAACTACGAGCAGTACTTC. Residues: CASSLAGDNYEQYF.

The rearrangement uses TRBV5-4 and TRBJ2-3, with 11 bases lining up with TRBD2. CDR1 and CDR2 from the germline V gene are SGHNT and YYREEE (reference sequence). The junction had 3 bases not matched to a gene; V was cut back by 0 bases and J by 3 bases. The CDR3 length is 16 residues. The CDR3 DNA sequence: TGTGCCAGCAGCTTGGTACTAGCGGGGGTGACAGATACGCAGTATTTT. Translation: CASSLVLAGVTDTQYF. Together with reference TRBV5-4 and TRBJ2-3, the CDR3 gives the full variable domain: ETGVTQSPTHLIKTRGQQVTLRCSSQSGHNTVSWYQQALGQGPQFIFQYYREEENGRGNFPPRFSGLQFPNYSSELNVNALELDDSALYLCASSLVLAGVTDTQYFGPGTRLTVL.

The chain combines TRBV6-5 with TRBJ2-5, with a tentative D call TRBD2 (5 bases). Germline CDR1 reads MNHEY; CDR2 reads SVGAGI. The CDR3 has 13 amino acids. V shed 7 bases and J shed 0 bases, with 9 bases lying between them. As DNA, the CDR3 is TGTGCCAGCACCCGGCGGGACCAAGAGACCCAGTACTTC. Its translation: CASTRRDQETQYF.